Shown below are 20 T cell receptor beta chains from a single sample sequenced in a study of cytomegalovirus exposure and HLA in healthy donors. Primers included in the PCR were 60 Vbeta and 13 Jbeta primers. Using immunoSEQ multiplex PCR, the repertoire was profiled, and TCRdb retains in-frame clones only, with some absent. The sample yields about 180,000 clones, 70% to 80% seen once. What was sequenced was PBMCs. Receptor source: a man younger than 30 in good health and CMV-seronegative.

The chain has TRBV27 and TRBJ2-2; 10 nucleotides line up with TRBD2. CDR3 length: 17 amino acids. Germline V CDR1 and CDR2: MNHEY, SMNVEV (reference sequence). With 10 bases clipped from V and 1 base from J, the junction kept 12 bases outside the gene matches. The CDR3 region has the DNA TGTGCCACCAAGTCGCTAGCGGGGGATGGGAACACCGGGGAGCTGTTTTTT. It yields the protein CATKSLAGDGNTGELFF.

V usage is TRBV9 and J usage is TRBJ1-2; maybe TRBD1 (5 bases). The CDR3 runs 14 residues. V was cut by 1 base and J by 0 bases, with 7 bases left in between. Per the germline V gene, CDR1 is SGDLS and CDR2 is YYNGEE. The CDR3 loop reads CASSVWTTNYGYTF. The CDR3 DNA is TGTGCCAGCAGCGTATGGACAACTAACTATGGCTACACCTTC.

The chain combines TRBV2 with TRBJ2-1, with D perhaps matching TRBD1 (6 bases). CDR1 and CDR2 from the germline V gene are SNHLY and FYNNEI. V was clipped by 4 bases and J by 8 bases, with 15 bases between them. The CDR3 is made up of 14 amino acids. The CDR3 DNA reads as TGTGCCAGCAGTGTACAGGGTTCTCGGCATGAGCAGTTCTTC. Protein sequence: CASSVQGSRHEQFF.

The V gene is TRBV12-5, the J gene TRBJ2-7, with D unclear. CDR3 size: 18 residues. V dropped 0 bases and J dropped 0 bases, with 18 bases sitting between them. Germline CDR1 LGHNT, CDR2 FRNRAP. CDR3 amino acids: CASGLVLSVQTLSYEQYF. Written as DNA, the CDR3 is TGTGCTAGTGGTTTGGTACTGTCCGTACAGACCCTCTCCTACGAGCAGTACTTC.

The chain has TRBV7-9 and TRBJ2-1, with 12 bases fitting TRBD2. CDR3 length equals 15 residues. With 5 bases clipped from V and 7 bases from J, the junction kept 6 bases outside the gene matches. Germline V CDR1 and CDR2: SEHNR, FQNEAQ (reference sequence). The CDR3 loop reads CASSQRTSGENEQFF. The CDR3 DNA reads TGTGCCAGCAGCCAAAGGACTAGCGGGGAGAATGAGCAGTTCTTC.

The rearrangement links TRBV5-1 to TRBJ1-2, with D perhaps matching TRBD1 (5 bases). V was clipped by 0 bases and J by 7 bases, with 10 bases between them. Germline assignment: CDR1 SGHRS and CDR2 YFSETQ. The CDR3 totals 13 residues. CDR3 in amino acids: CASSLDDSGGYTF. DNA for the CDR3: TGCGCCAGCAGCTTGGATGACAGTGGTGGCTACACCTTC.

The count of this clone is one. The chain links TRBV4-2 to TRBJ2-1; a possible D gene is TRBD1 (6 bases). Germline values: CDR1 LGHNA, CDR2 YNFKEQ. Trimming removed 1 base from V and 7 bases from J, with 11 bases in between. The CDR3 spans 14 residues. DNA for the CDR3: TGTGCCAGCAGCCAAGTGGGACAACAGAATGAGCAGTTCTTC. Residues: CASSQVGQQNEQFF.

This clone turned up a few times. V is TRBV5-4 and J is TRBJ2-6; D remains ambiguous. The V end was cut by 3 bases, the J end by 0 bases, with 10 bases between. Per germline, CDR1 SGHNT and CDR2 YYREEE (reference sequence). This CDR3 comprises 16 residues. The CDR3 reads CASSSSLSSGANVLTF. CDR3 sequence (DNA): TGTGCCAGCAGCTCGAGTCTTAGCTCTGGGGCCAACGTCCTGACTTTC.

The rearrangement uses TRBV7-9 and TRBJ2-7; 7 bases match TRBD1. With 7 bases clipped from V and 0 bases from J, the junction kept 9 bases outside the gene matches. CDR1 SEHNR and CDR2 FQNEAQ come from the germline V gene (reference sequence). This CDR3 is built from 15 residues. CDR3: CASTPTGVRSYEQYF. The CDR3 bases are TGTGCCAGCACCCCAACAGGGGTTCGCTCCTACGAGCAGTACTTC. Looking up the rest from reference TRBV7-9 and TRBJ2-7 gives the full variable domain: DTGVSQNPRHKITKRGQNVTFRCDPISEHNRLYWYRQTLGQGPEFLTYFQNEAQLEKSRLLSDRFSAERPKGSFSTLEIQRTEQGDSAMYLCASTPTGVRSYEQYFGPGTRLTVT.

Only one count was recorded for this clone. V is TRBV10-2 and J is TRBJ1-3; unclear D gene. Trimming shortened V by 8 bases and J by 6 bases, and 8 bases separated the two germline ends. This CDR3 is 11 amino acids long. The V gene's germline CDR1 is WSHSY and CDR2 SAAADI. The CDR3 DNA is TGCGCCAGCGCCACATCAAACACCATATATTTT. Its translation is CASATSNTIYF.

The chain carries TRBV4-1 and TRBJ1-4; tentative D call: TRBD1 (6 bases). The germline gives CDR1 MGHRA, CDR2 YSYEKL. V was shortened by 4 bases and J by 7 bases, with 10 bases between the two germline ends. The CDR3 runs to 13 residues. DNA of the CDR3: TGCGCCAGCAGCCGGGACATATCTGAAAAACTGTTTTTT. Translated: CASSRDISEKLFF.

This sequence joins TRBV27 and TRBJ1-6, with TRBD1 identical over 7 bases. The V segment lost 3 bases and the J segment 8 bases; nucleotides outside the gene matches: 10. Germline V gene sequence: CDR1 MNHEY, CDR2 SMNVEV (reference sequence). This CDR3 has 16 residues. DNA of the CDR3: TGTGCCAGCAGTTTTGGAAGGGGGCGGTTGGATTCACCCCTCCACTTT. Translated, it gives CASSFGRGRLDSPLHF.

This clone was observed a handful of times. The genes are TRBV19 and TRBJ2-7, with D possibly TRBD1 on 5 matching bases. Looked up from germline, CDR1 is LNHDA and CDR2 is SQIVND (reference sequence). V was pared by 5 bases and J by 2 bases, with 22 bases between. This CDR3 spans 17 amino acids. The CDR3 bases are TGTGCCAGTAGTTCCGCGTGGCAGGGAACTCTTCCCTACGAGCAGTACTTC. This translates into CASSSAWQGTLPYEQYF.

The chain employs TRBV29-1 and TRBJ1-1, with D hard to call. Trimming pared 5 bases from V and 0 bases from J, leaving 10 bases between. CDR3 length: 13 residues. The germline gives CDR1 SQVTM, CDR2 ANQGSEA. CDR3 sequence reads: CSVRGRMNTEAFF. The CDR3 nucleotides are TGCAGCGTTCGAGGGAGAATGAACACTGAAGCTTTCTTT. Using reference TRBV29-1 and TRBJ1-1 for the parts outside the CDR3, the full variable domain is SAVISQKPSRDICQRGTSLTIQCQVDSQVTMMFWYRQQPGQSLTLIATANQGSEATYESGFVIDKFPISRPNLTFSTLTVSNMSPEDSSIYLCSVRGRMNTEAFFGQGTRLTVV.

This clone showed up just a few times. This chain connects TRBV9 to TRBJ1-3; 8 nucleotides line up with TRBD1. There are 15 residues in the CDR3. V shed 3 bases, J shed 4 bases, and the junction held 6 bases outside the gene matches. Looked up from germline, CDR1 is SGDLS and CDR2 is YYNGEE. DNA of the CDR3: TGTGCCAGCAGCGCGCCTACAGGGGGAGGAAACACCATATATTTT. It specifies CASSAPTGGGNTIYF.

V is TRBV2 and J is TRBJ1-2, with D perhaps TRBD1 (6 bases). Per the germline V gene, CDR1 is SNHLY and CDR2 is FYNNEI. CDR3 length equals 13 residues. Between the trimmed V and J ends, which lost 6 bases and 8 bases, there was a span of 16 bases. The CDR3 sequence: CASSASRGAGYTF. The CDR3 coding sequence is TGTGCCAGCAGCGCATCACGGGGGGCCGGCTACACCTTC.

This clone came up once. The J gene is TRBJ2-1, the V gene TRBV18, with 8 bases aligning to TRBD2. Germline CDR1 and CDR2: KGHSH and LQKENI. The CDR3 has 14 amino acids. After removal of 3 bases from V and 4 bases from J, the junction contained 2 bases not matched to a gene. CDR3 sequence: CASSPTSAYNEQFF. The DNA of the CDR3 is TGTGCCAGCTCACCGACTAGCGCATACAATGAGCAGTTCTTC.

The V gene is TRBV19, the J gene TRBJ1-5, with a tentative D call TRBD1 (5 bases). V lost 5 bases, J lost 6 bases, and 14 bases lay in between. This CDR3 comprises 14 residues. Germline V CDR1 and CDR2: LNHDA, SQIVND (reference sequence). The CDR3 nucleotides are TGTGCCAGTAGTGGGCAGGGTGTCGTTCAGCCCCAGCATTTT. Its protein is CASSGQGVVQPQHF.

This clone was seen a single time. The V and J genes are TRBV7-3 and TRBJ2-7; perhaps TRBD2 as D (6 bases). V was clipped by 1 base and J by 0 bases, with 10 bases between them. Per germline, CDR1 SGHTA and CDR2 FQGTGA. There are 15 residues in the CDR3. DNA of the CDR3: TGTGCCAGCAGCTTAAAGGCGGGGAGCTCCTACGAGCAGTACTTC. Amino acids: CASSLKAGSSYEQYF.

The chain is built from TRBV7-6 and TRBJ1-1; D not resolved. The CDR3 is made up of 13 amino acids. From germline, CDR1 is SGHVS and CDR2 FNYEAQ. Trimming shortened V by 4 bases and J by 8 bases, and 14 bases separated the two germline ends. DNA for the CDR3: TGTGCCAGCAGCTCAAGCCATCGACTGGAAGCTTTCTTT. This translates into CASSSSHRLEAFF. The variable domain in full, completed from reference TRBV7-6 and TRBJ1-1, reads GAGVSQSPRYKVTKRGQDVALRCDPISGHVSLYWYRQALGQGPEFLTYFNYEAQQDKSGLPNDRFSAERPEGSISTLTIQRTEQRDSAMYRCASSSSHRLEAFFGQGTRLTVV.